The sample holds a few counts of the clone carrying this T cell receptor (beta chain). Antigen specificity is unknown. TCRdb redid the calling of the RT-PCR reads with MiXCR, one entry per CDR3 protein. Of roughly 570,000 distinct CDR3 sequences in the sample, roughly 15% were seen once. This sample was taken from a study of response to subunit inactivated influenza vaccine. Study results and limitations: It was the authors' suggestion that each seasonal influenza vaccination recruits few new T cells.

This CDR3 is built from 16 residues. The germline gives CDR1 SGHKS, CDR2 YYEKEE (reference sequence). V lost 0 bases and J lost 0; bases outside the gene matches: 3. The sequencing here drew on PBMCs from blood, taken 12 days after vaccination. This TCR was sampled from a man in his fifties or sixties who received an inactivated influenza vaccine. The rearrangement uses TRBV5-5 and TRBJ2-1, with 7 bases matching TRBD2. The CDR3 nucleotides are TGTGCCAGCAGCTTGGTAGCGGGTATCTCCTACAATGAGCAGTTCTTC. This gives the protein CASSLVAGISYNEQFF.